Listed below are T cell receptor beta chains from one sample, sequenced in a study of identical twins. TCRdb processed the 5' RACE reads anew with MiXCR; each CDR3 protein has one entry. Of fewer than 450,000 distinct CDR3 sequences in the sample, roughly 10% were seen once. The sequencing sample was made of naive T cells sorted from blood. These receptors were obtained from a woman aged 45-60 years in good health. The CDR3 runs from the conserved cysteine through the conserved F or W. The D gene is left open where the match is weak. Not all rows give a size; the values are once, few, many and, for expanded clones, a class.

J gene	V gene	clone size	D gene	CDR3 protein	CDR3 DNA
TRBJ2-3	TRBV6-5	few	.	CASSRSGGLTDTQYF	TGTGCCAGCAGCCGAAGCGGAGGGCTCACAGATACGCAGTATTTT
TRBJ2-2	TRBV6-5	many	TRBD2	CASSSSGGRSTGELFF	TGTGCCAGCAGCTCTTCTGGCGGGAGGAGCACCGGGGAGCTGTTTTTT
TRBJ2-2	TRBV7-6	few	.	CASSPRMGERRELFF	TGTGCCAGCAGCCCCCGAATGGGCGAGCGGAGGGAGCTGTTTTTT
TRBJ1-4	TRBV5-1	many	TRBD1	CASSLEGAGANEKLFF	TGCGCCAGCAGCTTGGAGGGGGCTGGTGCTAATGAAAAACTGTTTTTT
TRBJ1-1	TRBV27	many	.	CASSLVGGSPAFF	TGTGCCAGCAGTCTAGTCGGGGGTTCCCCAGCTTTCTTT
TRBJ1-1	TRBV28	.	.	CASSLRVRQRDTEAFF	TGTGCCAGCAGTTTAAGGGTTCGGCAGCGGGACACTGAAGCTTTCTTT
TRBJ2-5	TRBV12-3/TRBV12-4	many	.	CASSLGPRDQETQYF	TGTGCCAGCAGTTTAGGGCCGAGGGACCAAGAGACCCAGTACTTC
TRBJ2-5	TRBV7-9	.	TRBD1	CASSWGDREYF	TGTGCCAGCAGCTGGGGCGACAGGGAGTACTTC
TRBJ2-1	TRBV24-1	.	TRBD2	CATEGTIGPPEQFF	TGTGCCACCGAAGGGACTATCGGCCCCCCTGAGCAGTTCTTC
TRBJ1-5	TRBV4-1	many	.	CASSQVSGDQPQHF	TGCGCCAGCAGCCAAGTTTCGGGGGATCAGCCCCAGCATTTT
TRBJ2-1	TRBV12-3/TRBV12-4	many	.	CASTITRSPNEQFF	TGTGCCAGCACGATAACCCGGAGCCCCAATGAGCAGTTCTTC
TRBJ2-1	TRBV9	many	.	CASSPGEDYNEQFF	TGTGCCAGCAGCCCCGGTGAGGATTACAATGAGCAGTTCTTC
TRBJ2-7	TRBV28	few	.	CASSLYGGLTYEQYF	TGTGCCAGCAGTTTATACGGCGGGCTAACCTACGAGCAGTACTTC
TRBJ2-1	TRBV6-4	few	TRBD2	CANIAGGPNEQFF	TGTGCCAATATAGCGGGAGGGCCTAATGAGCAGTTCTTC
TRBJ2-4	TRBV6-2/TRBV6-3	.	.	CASSFQGLAQYF	TGTGCCAGCAGTTTCCAGGGACTCGCACAGTACTTC
TRBJ1-3	TRBV4-1	once	.	CASSQDSRGWTGNTIYF	TGCGCCAGCAGCCAAGATAGTCGGGGTTGGACTGGAAACACCATATATTTT
TRBJ1-5	TRBV7-9	.	.	CASKMDASAGQPQHF	TGTGCCAGCAAGATGGATGCCTCGGCGGGCCAGCCCCAGCATTTT
TRBJ2-5	TRBV4-1	many	.	CASSQASGIFLTQYF	TGCGCCAGCAGCCAAGCATCCGGTATATTCTTGACCCAGTACTTC
TRBJ2-5	TRBV4-1	many	TRBD2	CASSFGPGGQETQYF	TGCGCCAGCAGCTTCGGACCGGGAGGCCAAGAGACCCAGTACTTC
TRBJ1-2	TRBV9	few	.	CASSVGYGDYGYTF	TGTGCCAGCAGCGTAGGTTACGGAGACTATGGCTACACCTTC
TRBJ2-4	TRBV2	few	.	CASGLVSIQYF	TGTGCCAGCGGACTCGTGAGCATTCAGTACTTC
TRBJ1-1	TRBV20-1	many	.	CRGGLMNTEAFF	TGCAGGGGGGGGCTAATGAACACTGAAGCTTTCTTT
TRBJ2-3	TRBV5-1	.	.	CTSSLLGSNTDTQYF	TGCACCAGCAGCTTGTTGGGGAGTAACACAGATACGCAGTATTTT
TRBJ2-4	TRBV29-1	few	.	CSVLPTGHIQYF	TGCAGCGTTCTTCCGACAGGCCATATTCAGTACTTC
TRBJ2-7	TRBV7-3	few	TRBD1	CASSLGRQGANYEQYF	TGTGCCAGCAGCTTAGGGAGACAGGGGGCGAACTACGAGCAGTACTTC
TRBJ2-1	TRBV12-3/TRBV12-4	many	.	CASSFVIRGRTPRQGEQFF	TGTGCCAGCAGTTTCGTTATTAGGGGACGGACACCGAGGCAAGGGGAGCAGTTCTTC
TRBJ2-1	TRBV7-2	many	.	CASSLVVRRNNNEQFF	TGTGCCAGCAGCTTAGTAGTCCGGAGAAACAACAATGAGCAGTTCTTC
TRBJ2-3	TRBV4-1	.	TRBD2	CASSQILAGPTDTQYF	TGCGCCAGCAGCCAAATACTAGCGGGCCCCACAGATACGCAGTATTTT
TRBJ2-3	TRBV28	.	.	CASSERAATDTQYF	TGTGCCAGCAGTGAAAGGGCGGCTACAGATACGCAGTATTTT
TRBJ2-2	TRBV4-1	many	TRBD1	CASSQDSGRGTGELFF	TGCGCCAGCAGCCAAGATTCGGGCAGGGGGACCGGGGAGCTGTTTTTT
TRBJ1-1	TRBV29-1	.	.	CSVDSGLAATEAFF	TGCAGCGTTGACTCGGGGTTGGCGGCCACTGAAGCTTTCTTT
TRBJ2-5	TRBV12-3/TRBV12-4	.	TRBD2	CASTRAGGPSVGETQYF	TGTGCCAGCACTAGGGCGGGAGGGCCCTCAGTGGGGGAGACCCAGTACTTC
TRBJ2-2	TRBV12-3/TRBV12-4	few	TRBD2	CASSLAGGLGELFF	TGTGCCAGCAGTCTAGCGGGAGGGCTCGGGGAGCTGTTTTTT
TRBJ1-1	TRBV20-1	many	.	CSARRGRTEAFF	TGCAGTGCTAGGAGGGGCCGAACTGAAGCTTTCTTT
TRBJ2-5	TRBV10-3	few	.	CAISRDLRETQYF	TGTGCCATCAGCCGGGACTTAAGAGAGACCCAGTACTTC
TRBJ2-3	TRBV2	many	.	CASRETGSPADTQYF	TGTGCCAGCAGAGAAACCGGGTCACCCGCAGATACGCAGTATTTT